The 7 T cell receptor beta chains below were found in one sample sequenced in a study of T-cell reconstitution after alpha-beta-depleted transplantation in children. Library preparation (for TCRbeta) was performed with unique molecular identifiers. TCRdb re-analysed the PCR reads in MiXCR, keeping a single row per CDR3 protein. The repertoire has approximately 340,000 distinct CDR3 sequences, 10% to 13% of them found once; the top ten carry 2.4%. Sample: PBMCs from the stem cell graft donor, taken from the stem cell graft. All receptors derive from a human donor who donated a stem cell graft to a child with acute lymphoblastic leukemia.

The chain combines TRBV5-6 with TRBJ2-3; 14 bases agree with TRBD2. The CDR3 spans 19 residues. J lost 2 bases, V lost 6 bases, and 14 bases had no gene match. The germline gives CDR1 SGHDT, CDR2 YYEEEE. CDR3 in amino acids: CASTRTGLAGGPNTDTQYF. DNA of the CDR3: TGTGCCAGCACGAGAACCGGACTAGCGGGAGGACCTAACACAGATACGCAGTATTTT.

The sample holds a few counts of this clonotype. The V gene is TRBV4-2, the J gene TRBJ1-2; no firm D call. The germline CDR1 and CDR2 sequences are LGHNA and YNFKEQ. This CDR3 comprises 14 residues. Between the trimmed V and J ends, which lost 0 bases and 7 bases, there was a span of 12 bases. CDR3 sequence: CASSQDESRSGYTF. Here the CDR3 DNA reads TGTGCCAGCAGCCAAGATGAATCGCGGAGTGGCTACACCTTC.

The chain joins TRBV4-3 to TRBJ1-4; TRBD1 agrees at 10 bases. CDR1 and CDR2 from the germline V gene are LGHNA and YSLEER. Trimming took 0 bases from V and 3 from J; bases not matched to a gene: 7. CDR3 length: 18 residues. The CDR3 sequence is CASSQDSRTGGSNEKLFF. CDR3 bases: TGCGCCAGCAGCCAAGATTCCCGGACAGGGGGGTCTAATGAAAAACTGTTTTTT.

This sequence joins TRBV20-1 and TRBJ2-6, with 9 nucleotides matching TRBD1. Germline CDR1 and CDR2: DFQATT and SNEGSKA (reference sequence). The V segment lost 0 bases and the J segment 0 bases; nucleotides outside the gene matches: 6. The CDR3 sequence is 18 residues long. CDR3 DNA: TGCAGTGCTAGAGATGTGGGACAGGGTGGCTCTGGGGCCAACGTCCTGACTTTC. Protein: CSARDVGQGGSGANVLTF.

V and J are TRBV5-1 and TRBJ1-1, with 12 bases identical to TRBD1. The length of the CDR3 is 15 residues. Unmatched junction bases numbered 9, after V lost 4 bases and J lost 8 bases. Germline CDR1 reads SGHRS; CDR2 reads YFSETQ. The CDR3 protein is CASSAGDRGRPEAFF. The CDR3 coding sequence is TGCGCCAGCAGCGCCGGGGACAGGGGGCGCCCGGAAGCTTTCTTT.

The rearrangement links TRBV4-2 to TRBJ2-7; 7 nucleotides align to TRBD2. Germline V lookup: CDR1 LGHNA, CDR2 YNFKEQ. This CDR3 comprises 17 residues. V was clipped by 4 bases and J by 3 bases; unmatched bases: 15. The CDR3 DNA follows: TGTGCCAGCAGCCGGGAAGGGACTCCCGGGGGGTACTACGAGCAGTACTTC. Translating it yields CASSREGTPGGYYEQYF.

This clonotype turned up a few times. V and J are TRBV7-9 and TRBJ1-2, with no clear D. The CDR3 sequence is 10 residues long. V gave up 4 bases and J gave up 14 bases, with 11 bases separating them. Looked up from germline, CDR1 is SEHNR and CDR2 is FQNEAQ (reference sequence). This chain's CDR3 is CASSSSGKTF. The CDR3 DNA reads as TGTGCCAGCAGCTCCTCCGGGAAGACCTTC.